This T cell receptor (beta chain) was sequenced during a study of patients and donors after allogeneic stem cell transplantation. TCRdb processed the RT-PCR reads anew with MiXCR; each CDR3 protein has one entry. The sample holds fewer than 95,000 distinct CDR3 sequences, around 5% seen once. This clonotype was recorded at least ten times. Trimming at V came to 6 bases and at J to 0 bases, leaving 3 bases not matched to a gene. This CDR3 contains 14 residues. Germline V gene sequence: CDR1 SGHRS, CDR2 YFSETQ. The V gene is TRBV5-1, the J gene TRBJ2-3; 8 bases are a match to TRBD2. The receptor was derived from a human donor who was either an allogeneic HSCT recipient or a stem cell or donor lymphocyte infusion donor (not recorded which). It is not recorded whose cells these are; they may come from a transplant donor. The sequencing input was blood, either unsorted or a sorted T cell fraction (not recorded which). CDR3 nucleotides: TGCGCCAGCATCCGCGGGGGGAGCACAGATACGCAGTATTTT. As protein: CASIRGGSTDTQYF.